What follows is one T cell receptor beta chain and its context. What antigen it recognizes has not been identified. The sample holds no much larger clone one base away, and base qualities are not on file. The immunoSEQ Assay, a bias-controlled multiplex PCR, was used to amplify TCRbeta CDR3 regions from genomic DNA. As for how the authors treated the data: Within the assay, amplification of reference gene primers was used to estimate how many nucleated cells each sample contained. Sequence reads were collapsed and filtered to measure the absolute abundance of every unique TCRbeta CDR3 rearrangement. Productive Simpson clonality was computed per sample as the square root of Simpson's diversity index over productive rearrangements. Sourced from immuneACCESS, this table was stored by TCRdb with only in-frame sequences that have V and J called. A share of the clones is absent; for the studies checked, an unresolved V gene accounts for under half, and the remainder has no known explanation. V, J and clone size are those of that table, while D and trimming were read from the DNA. This sample gives tens of thousands of clones in total; approximately 70% of them show up just once. Roughly 10% of the sample rests with the top ten.

These data come from a study of blood T cell repertoires in COVID-19 (dated by TCRdb to 2018 to 2020). General notes on the study: Collaborator samples came from the United States, Italy and Spain and covered acute and convalescent phases of COVID-19. The material from the prospective study consisted of cDNA or gDNA derived from T cells, B-cell-depleted T cells, or PBMCs. Samples came from the ongoing ImmuneRACE study (first 160 participants) plus 1,254 subjects from 6 global collaborators. The repertoires were released in a freely available public database intended as a resource for research on the immune response to SARS-CoV-2. HLA class I and class II types, where available, came from metadata supplied by the sample provider rather than from assay-based typing. The dataset comprised deeply sampled blood TCRbeta repertoires from subjects exposed to, actively infected with, or recovered from COVID-19. The sample metadata nearly always contained a de-identified subject ID, COVID-19 status, age in years and sex.

Whole blood was collected in K2EDTA tubes by collaborating institutions according to the institutions' own protocols. Collaborator samples were shipped for TCRbeta analysis as frozen whole blood, isolated PBMCs, or DNA extracted from either sample type. The paper's findings and limits, for the study overall: How much clinical and demographic metadata was included differed by source and by participant, and the metadata was provided uncurated.

The CDR3 sequence holds 13 residues, the cysteine and phenylalanine included. CDR3 DNA is the only sequence kept; it has 39 bases, read in frame from the first base. V sheds 4 bases and J sheds 5 bases, leaving 10 bases between their ends. The germline V gene (reference sequence) specifies SGHNT as CDR1 and YYREEE as CDR2. Sequencing used peripheral blood. The chain is assembled from TRBV5-4 and TRBJ2-1; TRBD1 could be the D gene, as 6 bases match. The TCR sequence derives from a woman between 65 and 79 years old with acute or convalescent COVID-19. The DNA is as follows: TGTGCCAGCAGCCACGGACAGCACAATGAGCAGTTCTTC. The resulting protein is CASSHGQHNEQFF.